The TCR beta chain under discussion was sequenced for a study of response to subunit inactivated influenza vaccine. Findings of the study overall: Authors suggested few new T cells are recruited by each seasonal influenza vaccination.

As to this clonotype: What it recognizes is unknown.

MiXCR, run by TCRdb on the RT-PCR reads, gives a single entry per CDR3 protein. The data show about 570,000 distinct CDR3 sequences, about 11% seen once. Germline V CDR1 and CDR2: SGHRS, YFSETQ. The CDR3 has 16 residues. The V end lost 0 bases, the J end lost 3 bases, and 15 bases lay between the germline ends. The same sample was also studied in work on T cells expressing NK-cell markers. As reported in that work: TCR beta libraries carry UMIs added by 5'RACE template switching. A few of the donors also had these clonotypes leading their CD3+CD56-NKG2C+ fraction.

V is TRBV5-1 and J is TRBJ1-1; TRBD1 is a possible D gene (5 bases). This clonotype was obtained from a man aged 50 to 59 who received an inactivated influenza vaccine. The input for sequencing was PBMCs from blood, taken on the day of vaccination. CDR3: CASSLADRIDHTEAFF. In DNA, the CDR3 is TGCGCCAGCAGCTTGGCCGACAGAATTGATCACACTGAAGCTTTCTTT.